One sample yielded the 18 T cell receptor beta chains listed below, sequenced in a study of T cells expressing NK-cell markers. For each CDR3 protein, TCRdb gives one entry from its re-call of the 5' RACE reads, without DNA. The listing records 440,000 or so distinct CDR3 sequences. Specimen: blood T cells: a sorted CD56 or NKG2C T cell subset, CD4+ or CD8+ T cells, or bulk PBMC T cells (not recorded which). The receptors were gathered from a woman between 18 and 70 years old in good health.

The chain joins TRBV5-1 to TRBJ2-1. This CDR3 spans 13 amino acids. Per germline, CDR1 SGHRS and CDR2 YFSETQ. This CDR3 reads CASSLVIQGEQFF.

The chain couples TRBV9 to TRBJ2-1; TCRdb's D call of TRBD2 is untestable without DNA. The CDR3 contains 13 residues. The V gene's germline CDR1 is SGDLS and CDR2 YYNGEE. The chain's CDR3 is CASTGASTNEQFF. The whole variable domain, filled in from reference TRBV9 and TRBJ2-1, reads DSGVTQTPKHLITATGQRVTLRCSPRSGDLSVYWYQQSLDQGLQFLIQYYNGEERAKGNILERFSAQQFPDLHSELNLSSLELGDSALYFCASTGASTNEQFFGPGTRLTVL.

CDR3: CASSTPQGLAREQFF. The V call is TRBV19, the J call TRBJ2-1; the D call from TCRdb, TRBD2, cannot be confirmed without DNA. CDR1 and CDR2 from the germline V gene are LNHDA and SQIVND (reference sequence). CDR3 length: 15 residues.

V and J are TRBV10-3 and TRBJ2-1; TCRdb's D call of TRBD2 is untestable without DNA. Looked up from germline, CDR1 is ENHRY and CDR2 is SYGVKD. The CDR3 is made up of 14 amino acids. CDR3 loop: CATLQREGRGEQFF.

The chain has TRBV18 and TRBJ1-1; TCRdb selects TRBD1, and the lack of DNA leaves this call unchecked. The CDR3 contains 13 residues. The V gene's germline CDR1 is KGHSH and CDR2 LQKENI. The CDR3 sequence is CASSQGANTEAFF. Full variable domain (missing parts from reference TRBV18 and TRBJ1-1): NAGVMQNPRHLVRRRGQEARLRCSPMKGHSHVYWYRQLPEEGLKFMVYLQKENIIDESGMPKERFSAEFPKEGPSILRIQQVVRGDSAAYFCASSQGANTEAFFGQGTRLTVV.

The chain employs TRBV6-2 or TRBV6-3 and TRBJ2-2; TCRdb selects TRBD1, and the lack of DNA leaves this call unchecked. The V gene's germline CDR1 is MNHEY and CDR2 SVGEGT. CDR3 length: 16 amino acids. CDR3 residues: CASSYSSGTPTGELFF.

The chain links TRBV7-8 to TRBJ2-7; TCRdb's D call of TRBD2 is untestable without DNA. There are 14 residues in the CDR3. The germline V gene has CDR1 SGHVS and CDR2 FQNEAQ. This chain's CDR3 is CASSERTRSYEQYF.

This chain joins TRBV13 and TRBJ2-1; TCRdb outputs TRBD1, but without DNA this stays unchecked. Per germline, CDR1 PRHDT and CDR2 FYEKMQ (reference sequence). The CDR3 extends over 14 amino acids. CDR3 loop: CASSLGTGDNEQFF.

The chain carries TRBV20-1 and TRBJ2-3; TCRdb indicates TRBD2, and absent DNA this call remains unverified. Per the germline V gene, CDR1 is DFQATT and CDR2 is SNEGSKA (reference sequence). This CDR3 has 15 residues. Here the CDR3 reads CSARGGSAGTDTQYF.

The chain is built from TRBV20-1 and TRBJ2-1; the TRBD1 assignment by TCRdb is unverifiable without DNA. The CDR3 extends over 15 amino acids. The germline CDR1 and CDR2 sequences are DFQATT and SNEGSKA (reference sequence). CDR3 in amino acids: CSARDLTGGYNEQFF.

This chain links TRBV4-3 with TRBJ2-7. Germline V gives CDR1 LGHNA, CDR2 YSLEER. The CDR3 length is 15 residues. Here the CDR3 reads CASSQDRGLAYEQYF.

J is TRBJ2-2 and V is TRBV4-3; TCRdb names TRBD2, which stays unverified in the absence of DNA. The CDR3 consists of 17 residues. The germline CDR1 and CDR2 sequences are LGHNA and YSLEER. The chain's CDR3 is CASSQALAGRNTGELFF.

This chain connects TRBV28 to TRBJ1-3. Germline V gene data show CDR1 as MDHEN and CDR2 as SYDVKM. There are 13 residues in the CDR3. This CDR3 is CASSLALANTIYF. Full variable domain (missing parts from reference TRBV28 and TRBJ1-3): DVKVTQSSRYLVKRTGEKVFLECVQDMDHENMFWYRQDPGLGLRLIYFSYDVKMKEKGDIPEGYSVSREKKERFSLILESASTNQTSMYLCASSLALANTIYFGEGSWLTVV.

This rearrangement joins TRBV29-1 to TRBJ2-3. The CDR3 loop spans 14 amino acids. Germline V gene data show CDR1 as SQVTM and CDR2 as ANQGSEA. CDR3 loop: CSVSEFDSTDTQYF.

The CDR3 sequence: CASSQAFGGDYEQYF. This chain uses TRBV3-1 with TRBJ2-7. The CDR3 runs 15 residues. The germline V gene encodes CDR1 LGHDT and CDR2 YNNKEL (reference sequence).

The rearrangement links TRBV7-9 to TRBJ2-2; without DNA, the TCRdb call of TRBD2 cannot be checked. The CDR3 consists of 16 residues. Germline V lookup: CDR1 SEHNR, CDR2 FQNEAQ (reference sequence). CDR3 region: CASSLYRTSGPGELFF.

The chain links TRBV10-3 to TRBJ2-7; there is no DNA to check the TCRdb D call of TRBD2. The germline CDR1 and CDR2 sequences are ENHRY and SYGVKD. The CDR3 extends over 14 amino acids. CDR3 region: CAIRGSGSAHEQYF.

Here the CDR3 reads CSALGIQDNEQFF. The chain has TRBV20-1 and TRBJ2-1. Germline lookup yields CDR1 DFQATT and CDR2 SNEGSKA (reference sequence). The CDR3 is made up of 13 amino acids.